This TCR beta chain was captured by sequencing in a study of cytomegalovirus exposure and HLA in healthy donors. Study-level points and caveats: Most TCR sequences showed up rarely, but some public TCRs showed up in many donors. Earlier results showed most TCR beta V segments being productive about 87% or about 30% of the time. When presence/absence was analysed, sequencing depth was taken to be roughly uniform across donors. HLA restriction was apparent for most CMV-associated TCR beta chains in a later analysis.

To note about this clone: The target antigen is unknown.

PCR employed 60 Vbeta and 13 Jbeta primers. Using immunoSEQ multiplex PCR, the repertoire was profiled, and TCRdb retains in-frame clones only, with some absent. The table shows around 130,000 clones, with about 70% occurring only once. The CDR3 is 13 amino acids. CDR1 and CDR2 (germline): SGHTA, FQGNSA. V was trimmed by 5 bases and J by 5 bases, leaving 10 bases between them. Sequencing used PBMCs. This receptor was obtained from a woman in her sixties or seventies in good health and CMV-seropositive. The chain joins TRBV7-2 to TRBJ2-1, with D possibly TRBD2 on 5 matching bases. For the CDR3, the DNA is TGTGCCAGCAGCCCTGAGAGGGACAATGAGCAGTTCTTC. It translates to CASSPERDNEQFF.